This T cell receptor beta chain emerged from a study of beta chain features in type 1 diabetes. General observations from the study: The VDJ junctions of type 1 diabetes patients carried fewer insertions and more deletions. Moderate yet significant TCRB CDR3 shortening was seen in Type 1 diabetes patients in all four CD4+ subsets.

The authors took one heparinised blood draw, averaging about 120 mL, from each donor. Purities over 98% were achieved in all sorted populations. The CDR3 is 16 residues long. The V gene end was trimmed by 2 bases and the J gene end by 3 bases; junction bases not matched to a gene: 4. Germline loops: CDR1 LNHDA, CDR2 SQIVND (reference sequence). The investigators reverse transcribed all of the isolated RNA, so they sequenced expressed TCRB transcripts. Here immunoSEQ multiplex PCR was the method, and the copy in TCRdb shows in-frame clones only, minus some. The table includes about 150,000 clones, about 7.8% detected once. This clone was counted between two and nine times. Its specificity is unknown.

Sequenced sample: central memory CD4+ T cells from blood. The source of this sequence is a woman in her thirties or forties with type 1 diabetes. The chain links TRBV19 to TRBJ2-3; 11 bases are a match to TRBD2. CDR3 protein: CASSIWSSGRTDTQYF. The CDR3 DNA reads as TGTGCCAGTAGTATATGGTCTAGCGGGAGGACAGATACGCAGTATTTT.